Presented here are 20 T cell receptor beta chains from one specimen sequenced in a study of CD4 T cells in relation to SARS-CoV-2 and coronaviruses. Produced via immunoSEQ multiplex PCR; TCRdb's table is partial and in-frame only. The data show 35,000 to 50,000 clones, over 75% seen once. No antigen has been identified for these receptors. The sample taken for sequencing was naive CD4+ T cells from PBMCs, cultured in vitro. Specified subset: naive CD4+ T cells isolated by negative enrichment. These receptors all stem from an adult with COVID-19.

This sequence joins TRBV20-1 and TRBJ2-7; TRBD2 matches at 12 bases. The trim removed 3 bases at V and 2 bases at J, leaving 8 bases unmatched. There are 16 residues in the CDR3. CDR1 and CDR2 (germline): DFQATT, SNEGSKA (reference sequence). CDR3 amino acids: CSASFPSGRAPYEQYF. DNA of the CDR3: TGCAGTGCTAGTTTCCCTAGCGGGAGGGCCCCCTACGAGCAGTACTTC.

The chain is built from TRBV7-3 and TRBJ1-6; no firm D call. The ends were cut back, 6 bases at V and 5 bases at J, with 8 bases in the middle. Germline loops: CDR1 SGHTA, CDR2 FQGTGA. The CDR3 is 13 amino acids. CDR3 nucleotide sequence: TGTGCCAGCAGACCACGAGATAATTCACCCCTCCACTTT. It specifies CASRPRDNSPLHF.

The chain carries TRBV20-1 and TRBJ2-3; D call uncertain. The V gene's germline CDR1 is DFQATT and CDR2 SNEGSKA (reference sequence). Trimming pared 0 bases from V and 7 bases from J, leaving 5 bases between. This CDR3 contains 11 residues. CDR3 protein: CSARDKNTQYF. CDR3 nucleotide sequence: TGCAGTGCTAGAGATAAGAATACGCAGTATTTT.

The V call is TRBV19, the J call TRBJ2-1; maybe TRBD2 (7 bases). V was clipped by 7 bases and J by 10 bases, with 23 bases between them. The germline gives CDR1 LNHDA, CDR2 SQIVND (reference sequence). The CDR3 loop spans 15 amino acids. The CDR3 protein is CASTPAGQGRGEQFF. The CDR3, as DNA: TGTGCCAGTACCCCGGCTGGGCAGGGGCGGGGGGAGCAGTTCTTC.

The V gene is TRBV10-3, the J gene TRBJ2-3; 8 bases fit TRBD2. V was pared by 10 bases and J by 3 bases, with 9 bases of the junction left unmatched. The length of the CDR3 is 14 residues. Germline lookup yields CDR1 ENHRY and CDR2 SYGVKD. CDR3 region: CASQTGTSTDTQYF. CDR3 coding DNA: TGTGCCAGTCAAACCGGGACTAGTACAGATACGCAGTATTTT.

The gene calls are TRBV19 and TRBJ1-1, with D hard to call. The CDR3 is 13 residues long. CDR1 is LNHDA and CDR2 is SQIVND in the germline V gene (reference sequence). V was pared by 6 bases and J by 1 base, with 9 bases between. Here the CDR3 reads CASRTDKNTEAFF. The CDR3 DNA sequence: TGTGCCAGTAGAACTGACAAGAACACTGAAGCTTTCTTT.

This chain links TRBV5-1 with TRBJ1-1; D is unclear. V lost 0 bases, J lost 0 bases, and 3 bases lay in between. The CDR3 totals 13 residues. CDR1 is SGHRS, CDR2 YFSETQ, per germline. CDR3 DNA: TGCGCCAGCAGCTTGGGGATGAACACTGAAGCTTTCTTT. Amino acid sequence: CASSLGMNTEAFF.

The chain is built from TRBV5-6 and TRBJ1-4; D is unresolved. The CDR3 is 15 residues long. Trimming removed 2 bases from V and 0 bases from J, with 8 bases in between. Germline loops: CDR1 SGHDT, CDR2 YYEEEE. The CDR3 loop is CASSFQRPTNEKLFF. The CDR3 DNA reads TGTGCCAGCAGCTTCCAGAGACCAACTAATGAAAAACTGTTTTTT.

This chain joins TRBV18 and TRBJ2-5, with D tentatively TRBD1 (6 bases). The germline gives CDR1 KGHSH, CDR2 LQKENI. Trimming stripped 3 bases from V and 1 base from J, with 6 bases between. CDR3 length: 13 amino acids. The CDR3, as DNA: TGTGCCAGCTCACCGGACAGCCAAGAGACCCAGTACTTC. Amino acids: CASSPDSQETQYF. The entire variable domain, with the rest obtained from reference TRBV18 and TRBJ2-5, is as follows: NAGVMQNPRHLVRRRGQEARLRCSPMKGHSHVYWYRQLPEEGLKFMVYLQKENIIDESGMPKERFSAEFPKEGPSILRIQQVVRGDSAAYFCASSPDSQETQYFGPGTRLLVL.

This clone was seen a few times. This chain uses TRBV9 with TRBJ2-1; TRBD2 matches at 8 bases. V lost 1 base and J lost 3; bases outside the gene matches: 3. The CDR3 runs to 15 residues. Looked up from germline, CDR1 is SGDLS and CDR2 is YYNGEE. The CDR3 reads CASSVTSGNYNEQFF. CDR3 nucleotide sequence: TGTGCCAGCAGCGTAACTAGCGGCAACTACAATGAGCAGTTCTTC.

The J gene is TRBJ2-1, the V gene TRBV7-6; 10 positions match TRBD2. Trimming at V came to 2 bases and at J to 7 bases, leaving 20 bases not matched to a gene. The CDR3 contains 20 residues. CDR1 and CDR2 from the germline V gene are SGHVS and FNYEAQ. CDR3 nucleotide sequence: TGTGCCAGCAGCTTACCCCTCGAACCTAGCGGGAGAATGGCAATGAATGAGCAGTTCTTC. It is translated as CASSLPLEPSGRMAMNEQFF.

CDR3 nucleotide sequence: TGTGCCAGTAGTATCGCCAGCGGCACAGATACGCAGTATTTT. Translating gives CASSIASGTDTQYF. The rearrangement uses TRBV19 and TRBJ2-3, with unresolved D. The CDR3 is made up of 14 amino acids. Germline CDR1 LNHDA, CDR2 SQIVND (reference sequence). The ends were cut back, 3 bases at V and 1 base at J, with 8 bases in the middle.

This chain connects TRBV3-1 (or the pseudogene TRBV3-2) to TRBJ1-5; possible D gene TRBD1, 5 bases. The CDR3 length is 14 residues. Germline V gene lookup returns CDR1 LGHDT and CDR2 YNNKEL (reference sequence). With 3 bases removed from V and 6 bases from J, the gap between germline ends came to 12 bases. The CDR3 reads CASSQGLEGQPQHF. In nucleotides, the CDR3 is TGTGCCAGCAGCCAGGGGCTGGAGGGTCAGCCCCAGCATTTT.

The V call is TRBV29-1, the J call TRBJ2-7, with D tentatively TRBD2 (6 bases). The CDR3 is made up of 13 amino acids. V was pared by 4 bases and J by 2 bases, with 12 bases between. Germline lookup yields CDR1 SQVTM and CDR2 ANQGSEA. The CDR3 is CSVAGGLPYEQYF. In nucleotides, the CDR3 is TGCAGCGTTGCCGGAGGGCTACCCTACGAGCAGTACTTC.

The CDR3 DNA reads TGTGCCAGCAGCGCGGGGGGACCTCCTGGAGCCGAGCAGTACTTC. Its translation: CASSAGGPPGAEQYF. The chain uses TRBV9 and TRBJ2-7; 7 nucleotides match TRBD2. CDR3 length: 15 residues. CDR1 and CDR2 from the germline V gene are SGDLS and YYNGEE. After removal of 3 bases from V and 6 bases from J, the junction contained 12 bases not matched to a gene.

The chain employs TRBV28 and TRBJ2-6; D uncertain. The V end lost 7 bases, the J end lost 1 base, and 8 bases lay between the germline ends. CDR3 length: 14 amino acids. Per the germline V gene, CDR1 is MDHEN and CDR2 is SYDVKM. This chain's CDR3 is CASNWASGANVLTF. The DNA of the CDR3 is TGTGCCAGCAATTGGGCATCTGGGGCCAACGTCCTGACTTTC.

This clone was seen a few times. The CDR3 DNA sequence: TGCGCCAGCAGCCAAGAGGCTAGCGGGTTAGCCTACGAGCAGTACTTC. This translates into CASSQEASGLAYEQYF. The gene calls are TRBV4-1 and TRBJ2-7; TRBD2 matches at 8 bases. The CDR3 has 16 residues. J gave up 2 bases and V 0 bases, and 6 bases lay outside the gene matches. The V gene's germline CDR1 is MGHRA and CDR2 YSYEKL.

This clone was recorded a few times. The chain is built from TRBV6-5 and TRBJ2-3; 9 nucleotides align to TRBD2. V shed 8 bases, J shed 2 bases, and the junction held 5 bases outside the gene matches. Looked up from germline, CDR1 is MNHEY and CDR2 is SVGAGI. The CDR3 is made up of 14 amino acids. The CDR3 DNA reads TGTGCCAGCCTAAGCGGGAGGACCACAGATACGCAGTATTTT. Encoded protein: CASLSGRTTDTQYF.

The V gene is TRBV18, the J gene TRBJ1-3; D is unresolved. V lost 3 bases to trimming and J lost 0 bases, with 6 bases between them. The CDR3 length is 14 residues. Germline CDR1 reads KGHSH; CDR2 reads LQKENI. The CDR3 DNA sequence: TGTGCCAGCTCACCGGTAGACTCTGGAAACACCATATATTTT. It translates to CASSPVDSGNTIYF.

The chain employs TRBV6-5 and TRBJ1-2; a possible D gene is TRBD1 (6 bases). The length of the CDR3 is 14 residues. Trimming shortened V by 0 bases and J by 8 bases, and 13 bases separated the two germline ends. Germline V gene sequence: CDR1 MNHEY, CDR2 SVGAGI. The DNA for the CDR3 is TGTGCCAGCAGTTACTCGCGTACAGGGCTGGGCTACACCTTC. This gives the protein CASSYSRTGLGYTF.